The 21 T cell receptor beta chains in this list originate from one sample, sequenced in a study of beta chain features in type 1 diabetes. cDNA synthesis used the whole RNA isolate, giving expressed TCRB sequences. Libraries were prepared by immunoSEQ multiplex PCR; TCRdb keeps only in-frame clonotypes and omits some of them. The sample has hundreds of thousands of clones; roughly 15% are singletons. Material: naive CD4+ T cells from blood. These receptors all stem from a man in his late teens or twenties in good health.

This clone has just a few counts. The chain recombines TRBV28 with TRBJ2-3; D unresolved. Trimming took 2 bases from V and 8 from J, leaving 11 bases between them. Per germline, CDR1 MDHEN and CDR2 SYDVKM. The CDR3 has 13 residues. The CDR3 reads CASSLVGPATQYF. CDR3 in DNA: TGTGCCAGCAGTTTAGTCGGCCCGGCTACGCAGTATTTT.

The V and J genes are TRBV18 and TRBJ1-1; 7 bases match TRBD1. Germline lookup yields CDR1 KGHSH and CDR2 LQKENI. CDR3 size: 15 residues. J lost 3 bases, V lost 1 base, and 5 bases had no gene match. As DNA, the CDR3 is TGTGCCAGCTCACCACAGAGGGGGCCCGACACTGAAGCTTTCTTT. It yields the protein CASSPQRGPDTEAFF.

The rearrangement joins TRBV6-6 to TRBJ1-1, with D hard to call. CDR1 and CDR2 (germline): MNHNY, SVGAGI (reference sequence). Trimming shortened V by 5 bases and J by 9 bases, and 7 bases separated the two germline ends. The CDR3 loop spans 10 amino acids. CDR3 in DNA: TGTGCCAGCAGTGAAGCCAAAGCTTTCTTT. It yields the protein CASSEAKAFF.

This clone has just a few counts. The chain has TRBV28 and TRBJ1-4; D remains unclear. The CDR3 consists of 14 residues. Trimming removed 6 bases at V and 3 bases at J, with 11 bases between. Germline lookup yields CDR1 MDHEN and CDR2 SYDVKM. CDR3 DNA sequence: TGTGCCAGCAGGCGATTCGGAGCTAATGAAAAACTGTTTTTT. Residues: CASRRFGANEKLFF. Using reference TRBV28 and TRBJ1-4 for the parts outside the CDR3, the full variable domain is DVKVTQSSRYLVKRTGEKVFLECVQDMDHENMFWYRQDPGLGLRLIYFSYDVKMKEKGDIPEGYSVSREKKERFSLILESASTNQTSMYLCASRRFGANEKLFFGSGTQLSVL.

The CDR3 bases are TGTGCCAGTAGTAAGACAGGCAGTCGGAATCAGCCCCAGCATTTT. As protein: CASSKTGSRNQPQHF. The chain uses TRBV19 and TRBJ1-5, with D perhaps TRBD1 (6 bases). The germline gives CDR1 LNHDA, CDR2 SQIVND (reference sequence). The CDR3 is made up of 15 amino acids. The V and J ends lost 4 bases and 4 bases respectively, with 14 bases between them.

This clone was counted only a few times. The chain uses TRBV5-1 and TRBJ1-2; 8 bases map to TRBD1. There are 14 residues in the CDR3. Germline-derived CDR1 and CDR2 are SGHRS and YFSETQ. Trimming at V came to 7 bases and at J to 8 bases, leaving 13 bases not matched to a gene. The CDR3 DNA reads TGCGCCAGCCAGGCAGGGGGCGCGAAATTCGGCTACACCTTC. Translation: CASQAGGAKFGYTF. The full variable domain, completed using reference TRBV5-1 and TRBJ1-2, is KAGVTQTPRYLIKTRGQQVTLSCSPISGHRSVSWYQQTPGQGLQFLFEYFSETQRNKGNFPGRFSGRQFSNSRSEMNVSTLELGDSALYLCASQAGGAKFGYTFGSGTRLTVV.

The gene calls are TRBV20-1 and TRBJ2-1, with unresolved D. The germline V and J ends were trimmed by 0 bases and 11 bases, with 5 bases remaining between them. Germline V gene lookup returns CDR1 DFQATT and CDR2 SNEGSKA (reference sequence). CDR3 length: 10 amino acids. The chain's CDR3 is CSAREGKQFF. CDR3 sequence (DNA): TGCAGTGCTAGAGAAGGGAAGCAGTTCTTC.

The chain recombines TRBV6-5 with TRBJ2-3, with D unresolved. This CDR3 contains 12 residues. Germline V lookup: CDR1 MNHEY, CDR2 SVGAGI. Trimming pared 5 bases from V and 0 bases from J, leaving 3 bases between. DNA for the CDR3: TGTGCCAGCAGTCTTAGCACAGATACGCAGTATTTT. This sequence encodes CASSLSTDTQYF.

This clone has just a few counts. The chain uses TRBV6-5 and TRBJ1-6, with a weak D call TRBD1 (6 bases). Germline V gene sequence: CDR1 MNHEY, CDR2 SVGAGI. The ends were cut back, 7 bases at V and 6 bases at J, with 13 bases in the middle. This CDR3 has 14 residues. The DNA of the CDR3 is TGTGCCAGCAACACAGGGATTGGTAATTCACCCCTCCACTTT. Amino acids: CASNTGIGNSPLHF.

V usage is TRBV10-3 and J usage is TRBJ2-2; TRBD2 matches at 8 bases. The CDR3 runs 12 residues. V was pared by 10 bases and J by 3 bases, with 1 base of the junction left unmatched. From germline, CDR1 is ENHRY and CDR2 SYGVKD. This CDR3 reads CATGGDTGELFF. The CDR3 coding sequence is TGTGCCACCGGGGGGGACACCGGGGAGCTGTTTTTT.

A few counts support this clone. The CDR3 region has the DNA TGTGCCAGCTCACCGTCCGGGACTTCCAGCTCTGGGGCCAACGTCCTGACTTTC. Translating gives CASSPSGTSSSGANVLTF. This chain connects TRBV18 to TRBJ2-6, with D possibly TRBD2 on 6 matching bases. The CDR3 consists of 18 residues. Deletions cut 3 bases from V and 0 bases from J, with 15 bases between. The germline CDR1 and CDR2 sequences are KGHSH and LQKENI.

The V gene is TRBV5-1, the J gene TRBJ1-5; no clear D. Between the trimmed V and J ends, which lost 0 bases and 4 bases, there was a span of 11 bases. CDR1 is SGHRS and CDR2 is YFSETQ in the germline V gene. There are 15 residues in the CDR3. The CDR3 bases are TGCGCCAGCAGCTTGGAGTGGGGAGGGAATCAGCCCCAGCATTTT. Its protein is CASSLEWGGNQPQHF.

The count of this clone is one. This rearrangement joins TRBV27 to TRBJ2-7, with TRBD2 matching over 7 bases. The length of the CDR3 is 16 residues. V was pared by 7 bases and J by 1 base, with 13 bases of the junction left unmatched. Germline V CDR1 and CDR2: MNHEY, SMNVEV (reference sequence). The CDR3 region is CASIEEPTSVSYEQYF. Written as DNA, the CDR3 is TGTGCCAGCATTGAAGAGCCCACTAGCGTATCCTACGAGCAGTACTTC.

This chain links TRBV6-5 with TRBJ2-4, with D possibly matching TRBD2 (6 bases). The CDR3 runs to 16 residues. Germline lookup yields CDR1 MNHEY and CDR2 SVGAGI. V lost 0 bases, J lost 5 bases, and 14 bases lay in between. This chain's CDR3 is CASSYSGAAGQNIQYF. CDR3 nucleotide sequence: TGTGCCAGCAGTTACTCTGGGGCGGCGGGGCAAAACATTCAGTACTTC.

The chain links TRBV6-5 to TRBJ2-1; 7 bases fit TRBD1. With 6 bases clipped from V and 10 bases from J, the junction kept 12 bases outside the gene matches. The CDR3 extends over 14 amino acids. Germline V gives CDR1 MNHEY, CDR2 SVGAGI. The chain's CDR3 is CASREPGGSEEQFF. The CDR3 coding sequence is TGTGCCAGCAGGGAACCAGGGGGTAGTGAGGAGCAGTTCTTC.

The rearrangement joins TRBV4-3 to TRBJ1-2; D not resolved. V dropped 4 bases and J dropped 2 bases, with 8 bases sitting between them. This CDR3 has 13 residues. Looked up from germline, CDR1 is LGHNA and CDR2 is YSLEER. CDR3 sequence: CASSPQTNYGYTF. The CDR3 coding sequence is TGCGCCAGCAGCCCTCAGACAAACTATGGCTACACCTTC.

The chain is built from TRBV4-3 and TRBJ1-4; TRBD1 matches 7 bases. V was pared by 4 bases and J by 7 bases, with 6 bases of the junction left unmatched. The CDR3 has 14 residues. From germline, CDR1 is LGHNA and CDR2 YSLEER. This chain's CDR3 is CASSPEGAIEKLFF. CDR3 DNA: TGCGCCAGCAGCCCAGAGGGGGCTATTGAAAAACTGTTTTTT.

The chain employs TRBV5-4 and TRBJ2-3; tentative D call: TRBD1 (6 bases). The germline gives CDR1 SGHNT, CDR2 YYREEE (reference sequence). There are 14 residues in the CDR3. Trimming took off 2 bases at V and 2 bases at J, with 9 bases between the two ends. This CDR3 reads CASSFGGTTDTQYF. CDR3 nucleotides: TGTGCCAGCAGCTTTGGGGGCACCACAGATACGCAGTATTTT.

V is TRBV23-1 and J is TRBJ1-3, with D perhaps TRBD1 (5 bases). TRBV23-1 is sorted into the ORF group, with uncertain function. CDR3 length: 15 amino acids. V lost 8 bases and J 9 bases, leaving 23 bases between the germline ends. The CDR3 reads CASPLGVKGCPTIYF. The CDR3 bases are TGCGCCAGCCCTCTGGGGGTGAAGGGCTGTCCCACCATATATTTT.

The table lists this clone with a few counts. The gene calls are TRBV9 and TRBJ1-1; weak D call: TRBD1 (5 bases). The V gene lost 4 bases and the J gene lost 0 bases, with 10 bases spanning the gap. CDR1 and CDR2 (germline): SGDLS, YYNGEE. CDR3 length: 14 residues. For the CDR3, the DNA is TGTGCCAGCAGCACGCGACAGTTGAACACTGAAGCTTTCTTT. This codes for CASSTRQLNTEAFF.

This clone has only a few counts. This rearrangement joins TRBV25-1 to TRBJ2-7; D call uncertain. The CDR3 spans 14 residues. Looked up from germline, CDR1 is MGHDK and CDR2 is SYGVNS. The germline V and J ends were trimmed by 1 base and 3 bases, with 10 bases remaining between them. The CDR3 is CASSEFEPHYEQYF. CDR3 DNA sequence: TGTGCCAGCAGTGAATTTGAGCCGCACTACGAGCAGTACTTC.